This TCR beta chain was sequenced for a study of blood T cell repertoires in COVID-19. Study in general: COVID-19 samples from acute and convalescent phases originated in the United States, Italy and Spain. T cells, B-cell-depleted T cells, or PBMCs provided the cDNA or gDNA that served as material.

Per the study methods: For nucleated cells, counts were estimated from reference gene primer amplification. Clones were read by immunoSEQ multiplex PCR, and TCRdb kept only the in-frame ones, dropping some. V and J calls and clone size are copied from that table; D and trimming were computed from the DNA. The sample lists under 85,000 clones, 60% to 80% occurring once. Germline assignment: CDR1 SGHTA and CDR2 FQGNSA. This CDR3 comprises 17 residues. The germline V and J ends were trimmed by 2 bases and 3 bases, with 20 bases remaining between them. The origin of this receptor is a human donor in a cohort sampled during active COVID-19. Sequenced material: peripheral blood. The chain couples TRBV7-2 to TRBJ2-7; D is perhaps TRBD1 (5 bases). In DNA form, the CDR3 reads TGTGCCAGCAGCTTAAAGCGCGGTTCTAGGGGAAACTACGAGCAGTACTTC. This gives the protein CASSLKRGSRGNYEQYF.